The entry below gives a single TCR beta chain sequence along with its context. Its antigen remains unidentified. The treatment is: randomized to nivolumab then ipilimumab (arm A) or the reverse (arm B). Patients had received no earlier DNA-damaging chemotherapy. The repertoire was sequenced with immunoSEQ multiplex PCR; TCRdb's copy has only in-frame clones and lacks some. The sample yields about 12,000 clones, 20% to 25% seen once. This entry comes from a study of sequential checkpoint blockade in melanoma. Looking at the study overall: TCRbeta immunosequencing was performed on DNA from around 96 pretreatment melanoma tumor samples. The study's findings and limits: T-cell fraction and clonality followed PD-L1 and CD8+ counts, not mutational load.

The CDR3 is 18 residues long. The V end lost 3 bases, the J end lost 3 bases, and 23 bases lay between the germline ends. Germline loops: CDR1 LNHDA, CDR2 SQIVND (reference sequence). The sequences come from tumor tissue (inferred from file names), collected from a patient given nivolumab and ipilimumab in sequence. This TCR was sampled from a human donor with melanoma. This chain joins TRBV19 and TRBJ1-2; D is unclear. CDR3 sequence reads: CASSIRSLDALRDYGYTF. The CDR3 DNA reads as TGTGCCAGTAGTATCCGGTCTTTGGACGCCCTCCGGGACTATGGCTACACCTTC. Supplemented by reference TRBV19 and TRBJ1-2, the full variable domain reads DGGITQSPKYLFRKEGQNVTLSCEQNLNHDAMYWYRQDPGQGLRLIYYSQIVNDFQKGDIAEGYSVSREKKESFPLTVTSAQKNPTAFYLCASSIRSLDALRDYGYTFGSGTRLTVV.